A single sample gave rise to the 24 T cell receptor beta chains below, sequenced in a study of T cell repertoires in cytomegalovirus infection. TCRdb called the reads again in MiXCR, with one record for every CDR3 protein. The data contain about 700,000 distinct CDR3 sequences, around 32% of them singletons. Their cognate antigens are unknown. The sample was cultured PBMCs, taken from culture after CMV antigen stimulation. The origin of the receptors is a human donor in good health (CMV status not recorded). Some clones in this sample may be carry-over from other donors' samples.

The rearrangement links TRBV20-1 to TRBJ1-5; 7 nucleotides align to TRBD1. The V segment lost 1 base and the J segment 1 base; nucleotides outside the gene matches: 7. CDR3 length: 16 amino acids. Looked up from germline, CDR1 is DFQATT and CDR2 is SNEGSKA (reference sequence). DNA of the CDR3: TGCAGTGCTAGAGCCACCACAGGGGTGAGCAATCAGCCCCAGCATTTT. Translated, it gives CSARATTGVSNQPQHF.

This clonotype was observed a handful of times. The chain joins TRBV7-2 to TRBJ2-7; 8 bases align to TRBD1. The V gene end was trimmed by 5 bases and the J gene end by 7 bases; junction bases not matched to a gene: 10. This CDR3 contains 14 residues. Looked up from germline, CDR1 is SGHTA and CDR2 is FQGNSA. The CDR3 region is CASSPRDRPPEQYF. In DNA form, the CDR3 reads TGTGCCAGCAGCCCCCGGGACAGGCCTCCGGAGCAGTACTTC. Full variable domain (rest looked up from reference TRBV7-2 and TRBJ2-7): GAGVSQSPSNKVTEKGKDVELRCDPISGHTALYWYRQSLGQGLEFLIYFQGNSAPDKSGLPSDRFSAERTGGSVSTLTIQRTQQEDSAVYLCASSPRDRPPEQYFGPGTRLTVT.

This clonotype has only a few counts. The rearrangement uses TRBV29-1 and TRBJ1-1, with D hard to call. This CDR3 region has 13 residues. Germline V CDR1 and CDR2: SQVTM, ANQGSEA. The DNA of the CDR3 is TGCACCGGGGAGAGGGCTACGGACACTGAAGCTTTCTTT. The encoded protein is CTGERATDTEAFF.

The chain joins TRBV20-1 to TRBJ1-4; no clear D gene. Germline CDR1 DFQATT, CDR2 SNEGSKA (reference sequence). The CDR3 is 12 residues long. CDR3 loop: CANAGWDEKLFF. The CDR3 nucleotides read TGCGCCAACGCGGGGTGGGATGAAAAACTGTTTTTT.

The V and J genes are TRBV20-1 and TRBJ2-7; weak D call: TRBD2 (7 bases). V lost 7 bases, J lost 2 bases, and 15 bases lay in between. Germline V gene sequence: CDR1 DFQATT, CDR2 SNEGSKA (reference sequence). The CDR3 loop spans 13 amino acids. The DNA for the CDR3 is TGCAGTGTGACGGGGGGCACAACCTACGAGCAGTACTTC. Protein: CSVTGGTTYEQYF.

Here the CDR3 DNA reads TGTGCCAGCAGCGTAGATGGATCCACGGAGACCCAGTACTTC. Translating gives CASSVDGSTETQYF. This sequence joins TRBV9 and TRBJ2-5; D remains unclear. CDR1 and CDR2 from the germline V gene are SGDLS and YYNGEE. The CDR3 sequence is 14 residues long. V lost 0 bases, J lost 5 bases, and 11 bases lay in between. The whole variable domain, remainder taken from reference TRBV9 and TRBJ2-5, is DSGVTQTPKHLITATGQRVTLRCSPRSGDLSVYWYQQSLDQGLQFLIQYYNGEERAKGNILERFSAQQFPDLHSELNLSSLELGDSALYFCASSVDGSTETQYFGPGTRLLVL.

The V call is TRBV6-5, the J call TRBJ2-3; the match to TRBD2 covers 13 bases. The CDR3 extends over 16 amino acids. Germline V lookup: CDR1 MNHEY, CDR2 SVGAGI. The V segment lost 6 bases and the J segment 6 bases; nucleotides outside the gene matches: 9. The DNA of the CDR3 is TGTGCCAGCAGAAAACTAGCGGGAGGGCCAAGGGATACGCAGTATTTT. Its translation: CASRKLAGGPRDTQYF.

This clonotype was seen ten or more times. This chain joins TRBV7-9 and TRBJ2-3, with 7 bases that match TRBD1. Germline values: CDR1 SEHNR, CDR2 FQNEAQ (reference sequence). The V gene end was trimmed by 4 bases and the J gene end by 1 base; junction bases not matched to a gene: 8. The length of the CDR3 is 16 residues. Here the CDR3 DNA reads TGTGCCAGCAGCTCGACAACAGGGGTAGGCACAGATACGCAGTATTTT. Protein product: CASSSTTGVGTDTQYF.

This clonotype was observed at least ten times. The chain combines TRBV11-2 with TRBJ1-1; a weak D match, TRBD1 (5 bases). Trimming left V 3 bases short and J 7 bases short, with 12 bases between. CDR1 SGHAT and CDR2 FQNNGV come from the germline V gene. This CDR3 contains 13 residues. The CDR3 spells CASSFKTAFEAFF. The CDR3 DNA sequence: TGTGCCAGCAGCTTTAAGACAGCCTTTGAAGCTTTCTTT. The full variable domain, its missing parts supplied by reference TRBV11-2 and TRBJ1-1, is EAGVAQSPRYKIIEKRQSVAFWCNPISGHATLYWYQQILGQGPKLLIQFQNNGVVDDSQLPKDRFSAERLKGVDSTLKIQPAKLEDSAVYLCASSFKTAFEAFFGQGTRLTVV.

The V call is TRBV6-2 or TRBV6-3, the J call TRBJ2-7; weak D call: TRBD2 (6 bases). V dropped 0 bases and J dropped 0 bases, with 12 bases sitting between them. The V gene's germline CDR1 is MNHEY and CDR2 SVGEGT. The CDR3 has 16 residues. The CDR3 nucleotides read TGTGCCAGCAGTTACTCGATGAAGCGGGTCTCCTACGAGCAGTACTTC. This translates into CASSYSMKRVSYEQYF.

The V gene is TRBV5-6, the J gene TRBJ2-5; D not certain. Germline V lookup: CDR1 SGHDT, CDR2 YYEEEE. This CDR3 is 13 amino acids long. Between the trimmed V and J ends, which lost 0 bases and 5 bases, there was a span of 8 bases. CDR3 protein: CASSLGLTETQYF. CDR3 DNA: TGTGCCAGCAGCTTGGGGCTGACGGAGACCCAGTACTTC. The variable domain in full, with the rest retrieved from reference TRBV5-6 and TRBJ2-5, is DAGVTQSPTHLIKTRGQQVTLRCSPKSGHDTVSWYQQALGQGPQFIFQYYEEEERQRGNFPDRFSGHQFPNYSSELNVNALLLGDSALYLCASSLGLTETQYFGPGTRLLVL.

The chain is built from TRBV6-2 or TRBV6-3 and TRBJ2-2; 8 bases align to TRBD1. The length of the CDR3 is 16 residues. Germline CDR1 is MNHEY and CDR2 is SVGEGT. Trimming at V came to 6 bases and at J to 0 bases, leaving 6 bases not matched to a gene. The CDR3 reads CASSKDRGPNTGELFF. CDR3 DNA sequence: TGTGCCAGCAGCAAAGACAGGGGACCGAACACCGGGGAGCTGTTTTTT.

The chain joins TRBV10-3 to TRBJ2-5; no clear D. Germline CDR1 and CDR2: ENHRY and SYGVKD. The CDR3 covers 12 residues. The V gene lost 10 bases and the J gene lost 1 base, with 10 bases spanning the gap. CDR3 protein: CATQQFQETQYF. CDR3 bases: TGTGCCACCCAACAATTCCAAGAGACCCAGTACTTC.

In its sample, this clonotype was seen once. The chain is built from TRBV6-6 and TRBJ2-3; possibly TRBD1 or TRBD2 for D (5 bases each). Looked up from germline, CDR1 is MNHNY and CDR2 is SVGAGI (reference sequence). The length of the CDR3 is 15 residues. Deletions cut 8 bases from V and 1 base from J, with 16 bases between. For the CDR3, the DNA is TGTGCCAGCTCGATTCCAAGGGGAGGCACAGATACGCAGTATTTT. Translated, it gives CASSIPRGGTDTQYF.

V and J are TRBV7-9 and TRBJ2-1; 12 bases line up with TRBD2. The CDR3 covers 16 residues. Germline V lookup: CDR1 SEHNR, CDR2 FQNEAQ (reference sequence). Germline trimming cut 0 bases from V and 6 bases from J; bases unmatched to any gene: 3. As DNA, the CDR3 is TGTGCCAGCAGCTTAGCTACTAGCGGGGGGTTCAATGAGCAGTTCTTC. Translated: CASSLATSGGFNEQFF.

CDR3 amino acids: CASRGGGKTQYF. The DNA for the CDR3 is TGTGCCAGTAGAGGGGGTGGGAAGACCCAGTACTTC. The chain links TRBV19 to TRBJ2-5, with a tentative D call TRBD1 (6 bases). CDR1 is LNHDA and CDR2 is SQIVND in the germline V gene (reference sequence). The V and J ends lost 6 bases and 6 bases respectively, with 11 bases between them. The CDR3 runs to 12 residues.

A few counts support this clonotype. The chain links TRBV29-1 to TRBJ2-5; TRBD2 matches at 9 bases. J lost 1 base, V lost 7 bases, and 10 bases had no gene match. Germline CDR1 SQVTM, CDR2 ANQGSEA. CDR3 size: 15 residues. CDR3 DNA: TGCAGCGGTACCGGAGCGGGGGGAATCCAAGAGACCCAGTACTTC. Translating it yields CSGTGAGGIQETQYF.

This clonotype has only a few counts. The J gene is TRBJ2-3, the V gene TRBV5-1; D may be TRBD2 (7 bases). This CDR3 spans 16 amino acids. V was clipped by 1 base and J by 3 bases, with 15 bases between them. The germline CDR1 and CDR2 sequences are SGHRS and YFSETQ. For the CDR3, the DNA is TGCGCCAGCAGCTTGACAGGGAGGGTGATAACAGATACGCAGTATTTT. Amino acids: CASSLTGRVITDTQYF.

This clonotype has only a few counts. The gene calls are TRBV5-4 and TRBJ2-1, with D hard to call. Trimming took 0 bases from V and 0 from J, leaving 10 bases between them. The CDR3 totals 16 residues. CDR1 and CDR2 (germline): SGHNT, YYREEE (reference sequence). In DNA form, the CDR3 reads TGTGCCAGCAGCTTGGGCGTCCAGAGCTCCTACAATGAGCAGTTCTTC. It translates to CASSLGVQSSYNEQFF.

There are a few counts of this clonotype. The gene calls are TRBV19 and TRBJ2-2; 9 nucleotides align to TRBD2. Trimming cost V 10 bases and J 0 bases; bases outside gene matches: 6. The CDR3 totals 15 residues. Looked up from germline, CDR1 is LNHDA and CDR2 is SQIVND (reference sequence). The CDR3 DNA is TGTGCCACTAGAGCTAGCGGGACGAACACCGGGGAGCTGTTTTTT. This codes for CATRASGTNTGELFF.

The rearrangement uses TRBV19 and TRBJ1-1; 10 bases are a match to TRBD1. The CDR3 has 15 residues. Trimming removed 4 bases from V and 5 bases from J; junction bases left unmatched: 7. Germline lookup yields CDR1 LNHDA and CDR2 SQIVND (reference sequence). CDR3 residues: CASSTVTGGRTEAFF. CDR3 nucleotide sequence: TGTGCCAGTAGTACCGTGACAGGGGGCAGGACTGAAGCTTTCTTT.

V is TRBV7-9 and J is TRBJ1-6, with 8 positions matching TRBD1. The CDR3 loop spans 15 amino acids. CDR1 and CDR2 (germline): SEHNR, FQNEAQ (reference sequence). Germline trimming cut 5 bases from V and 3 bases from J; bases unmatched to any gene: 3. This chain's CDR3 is CASSPGQGYNSPLHF. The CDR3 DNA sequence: TGTGCCAGCAGCCCTGGACAGGGCTATAATTCACCCCTCCACTTT.

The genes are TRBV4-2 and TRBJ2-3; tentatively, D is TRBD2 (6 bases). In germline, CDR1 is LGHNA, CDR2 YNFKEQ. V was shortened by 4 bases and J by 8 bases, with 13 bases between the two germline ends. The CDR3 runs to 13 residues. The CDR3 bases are TGTGCCAGCAGCCGGGACTTCTTCGCTACGCAGTATTTT. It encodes CASSRDFFATQYF.

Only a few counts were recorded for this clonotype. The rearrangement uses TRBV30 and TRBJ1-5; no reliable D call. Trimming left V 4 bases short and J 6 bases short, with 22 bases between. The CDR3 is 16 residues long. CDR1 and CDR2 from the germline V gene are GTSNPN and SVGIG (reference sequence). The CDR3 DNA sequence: TGTGCCTGGACCTGCGTTCGGAGACAACTATCTCAGCCCCAGCATTTT. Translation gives CAWTCVRRQLSQPQHF.